These T cell receptor beta chains were read from a single sample in a study of CD8+CD57+ T cells in acquired aplastic anemia. TCRdb called the reads again in MiXCR, with one record for every CDR3 protein. The sample carries hundreds of thousands of distinct CDR3 sequences, approximately 70% recorded once. The specimen sequenced was sorted CD4+, CD8+, or CD8+CD57+ T cells (not recorded which) from PBMCs. The receptors here all came from a human donor in good health, serving as a control. Both conserved end residues are part of each CDR3.

TRBJ1-6	TRBV15	CATKGQGKSPHYF
TRBJ1-2	TRBV7-4	CASSLDWRTYSYYTF
TRBJ1-1	TRBV29-1	CSVGQRNAEAFF
TRBJ1-2	TRBV15	CATSRDQGRGYTF
TRBJ2-7	TRBV20-1	CSARATGWDEQYF
TRBJ2-5	TRBV20-1	CSTGRAGETQYF
TRBJ2-1	TRBV2	CASSADRGGNEQFF
TRBJ2-7	TRBV29-1	CSGYEGADEQYF
TRBJ2-7	TRBV3-1	CASSQVGGYEQYF
TRBJ2-1	TRBV29-1	CSVGLAGGDTYNEQFF
TRBJ2-5	TRBV19	CASSGSGRETQYF
TRBJ1-2	TRBV15	CATRRDREGGYTF
TRBJ1-5	TRBV7-2	CASSSQTEDEHNHF
TRBJ1-1	TRBV2	CASSDYGADTEAFF
TRBJ1-2	TRBV7-2	CASSLERVIHDYTF
TRBJ2-1	TRBV20-1	CSERGTSSYNEQFF
TRBJ2-7	TRBV9	CASSTGGGTGGNEQYF
TRBJ1-4	TRBV7-2	CASSPGDYSNQPQFF
TRBJ1-2	TRBV20-1	CSAKEQNYGYTF
TRBJ2-7	TRBV25-1	CASSEISQDLNTEAYF
TRBJ2-7	TRBV7-2	CASSLPENTDELFF
TRBJ1-5	TRBV19	CASTNDRSNQPQHF
TRBJ2-7	TRBV5-4	CASSLDAVGWNYEQYF
TRBJ1-2	TRBV5-1	CAGKDSRNSGGYTF
TRBJ2-1	TRBV7-2	CASSRFLGPPSEQQFF
TRBJ2-7	TRBV7-9	CASSLAPGLAGQYF
NA	TRBV25-1	CAISEALCSGNEQYF
TRBJ2-7	TRBV2	CASSERDRQYF
TRBJ2-1	TRBV5-1	CASSLAPEAIDEQFF
TRBJ2-7	TRBV7-2	CGGVLEQYF
TRBJ2-5	TRBV11-2	CASSYLAAQETQYF
TRBJ1-3	TRBV2	CASSLNRASGYDLYF
TRBJ2-5	TRBV6-1	CASSEALAQYF
TRBJ2-5	TRBV7-9	CASSSGGTQYF
TRBJ1-1	TRBV6-2/TRBV6-3	CASQLPQGQGATEAFF
TRBJ1-3	TRBV10-3	CAISEEGWGNTIYF
TRBJ1-2	TRBV7-2	CASSGRGVGNGQYTF
TRBJ1-2	TRBV7-2	CASIFGQPLRSNYGYTF
TRBJ2-7	TRBV7-2	CASGILRELNYLRYF
TRBJ1-6	TRBV7-2	CASSLGQEDSPLHF
TRBJ2-7	TRBV25-1	CASSGVGGALAEQYF
TRBJ2-7	TRBV20-1	CSSRDPRGTTYEQYF
TRBJ1-2	TRBV12-3/TRBV12-4	CASSLLGGYGYTF
TRBJ1-5	TRBV7-2	CASSLGGRGNQPQHF
TRBJ1-1	TRBV20-1	CSASAPGGGTEAFF
TRBJ1-2	TRBV7-3	CASSSRAHYGYTF
TRBJ1-6	TRBV7-2	CASSLAGSYEQYFLHF
TRBJ1-6	TRBV7-3	CASSVEQRDTEAF
TRBJ1-1	TRBV19	CASSQAPSSNTEAFF
TRBJ1-5	TRBV9	CASSADNANEHF
TRBJ2-2	TRBV2	CASSYAPGLASTGELFF
TRBJ1-2	TRBV9	CASSITDYGYTF
TRBJ2-3	TRBV30	CAWTTGWTDTQYF
TRBJ2-5	TRBV5-1	CASSNDGVGETQYF
TRBJ2-2	TRBV7-8	CASSLAKARRTGELFF
TRBJ1-2	TRBV19	CASRPITGAAYGYTF
TRBJ2-2	TRBV11-2	CASSLGGRGINTGELFF
TRBJ2-2	TRBV7-9	CASSRIPHRELFF
TRBJ1-1	TRBV6-4	CASRGDRDFGEAFF